The present T cell receptor beta chain was sequenced within a study of shared T cell receptors in the human thymus. Clones were sequenced by immunoSEQ multiplex PCR, and TCRdb holds only the in-frame ones, with some missing. The sample yields roughly 710,000 clones, approximately 85% seen once. V lost 6 bases, J lost 1 base, and 17 bases stayed unmatched. The CDR3 contains 18 residues. The germline V gene encodes CDR1 MDHEN and CDR2 SYDVKM. This sample also appeared in a second study, on human thymus T cells.

This sequence was found in a girl less than two years old with a congenital heart defect. V usage is TRBV28 and J usage is TRBJ1-2; TRBD1 matches at 7 bases. Sequencing used thymocytes. CDR3 amino acids: CASRDVRDRSLGNYGYTF. The CDR3 region has the DNA TGTGCCAGCAGAGATGTCCGGGACAGAAGTTTGGGTAACTATGGCTACACCTTC.